This T cell receptor beta chain appears in the sequencing data of a study of cytomegalovirus exposure and HLA in healthy donors. Whole-study findings and limits: Among TCR beta chains of equal frequency, HLA-associated ones were more clonally expanded in a later analysis.

The CDR3 loop spans 16 amino acids. J lost 0 bases, V lost 5 bases, and 6 bases had no gene match. CDR1 is MNHNY, CDR2 SVGAGI, per germline (reference sequence). The primer mix had 60 Vbeta and 13 Jbeta primers. Original processing notes: Roughly 10 million shared chains were among 65 million to 85 million unique TCR beta chains counted in a later analysis. Some clones are missing from TCRdb's copy, which holds only in-frame ones; the method was immunoSEQ multiplex PCR. Clonal size and the V and J genes are those of that table, whereas D and trimming came from the DNA. Among around 250,000 clones listed, 85% to 95% were seen once. Note on this clone: Its target is unknown.

The TCR originated in a girl aged 2-9 years in good health and CMV-seronegative. The chain combines TRBV6-6 with TRBJ1-3; 8 bases fit TRBD1. Sequencing input: PBMCs. In nucleotides, the CDR3 is TGTGCCAGCAGTAAACGACAGGGGACCTCTGGAAACACCATATATTTT. The encoded protein is CASSKRQGTSGNTIYF.